The rows below give T cell receptor beta chains drawn from one sample of a study of blood T cell repertoires in COVID-19. Assay: immunoSEQ multiplex PCR; the TCRdb copy retains only in-frame clones and omits some. The sample carries approximately 230,000 clones, approximately 89% recorded once. The specimen sequenced was peripheral blood. The source is a woman in her 30s with COVID-19, enrolled during active disease. Both conserved end residues are part of each CDR3.

J gene | V gene | CDR3 protein
TRBJ2-1 | TRBV27 | CASSLRDRAYNEQFF
TRBJ2-7 | TRBV6-5 | CASRTGTGAAYEQYF
TRBJ2-3 | TRBV7-2 | CASSATGLTTDTQYF
TRBJ2-2 | TRBV6-5 | CASSYGDRGPGELFF
TRBJ2-2 | TRBV11-3 | CASSLGRAGELFF
TRBJ2-7 | TRBV6-2/TRBV6-3 | CASSPVRGMAEQYF
TRBJ2-5 | TRBV7-9 | CASSSLRDRVVETQYF
TRBJ1-2 | TRBV5-8 | CASSFNRDNYGYTF
TRBJ2-7 | TRBV27 | CASSLAGPSSYEQYF
TRBJ2-2 | TRBV19 | CASSDADTGELFF
TRBJ2-5 | TRBV5-6 | CASSFGTGQETQYF
TRBJ2-2 | TRBV7-2 | CASSLDLLGGTGELFF
TRBJ2-1 | TRBV19 | CASRTGGSGVNEQFF
TRBJ2-1 | TRBV5-1 | CASSLVHSSYNEQFF
TRBJ2-5 | TRBV4-1 | CASSQEAGERETQYF
TRBJ2-5 | TRBV27 | CASSSRLAGEETQYF
TRBJ1-1 | TRBV12-5 | CASGLGVATTVEKAFF
TRBJ2-2 | TRBV18 | CASSPRHTGELFF
TRBJ2-1 | TRBV6-5 | CASNELRSSYNEQFF
TRBJ1-4 | TRBV6-5 | CASSYRDRIGEKLFF
TRBJ1-5 | TRBV19 | CASSMTGNQPQHF
TRBJ2-3 | TRBV24-1 | CATSDLRSGRLDTQYF
TRBJ1-5 | TRBV28 | CASKRVYGNQPQHF
TRBJ2-7 | TRBV3-1/TRBV3-2 | CASSPIESPSYEQYF
TRBJ2-2 | TRBV2 | CASMPKRSGELFF
TRBJ1-2 | TRBV12-3/TRBV12-4 | CASTFGGSYGYTF
TRBJ1-2 | TRBV4-3 | CASSQDLLTAHSNYGYTF
TRBJ2-3 | TRBV24-1 | CATGGGQDTQYF